This entry features one T cell receptor beta chain sequence. Clinical history reported by participants formed the basis on which cohorts were assigned. Recovered status applied to Cohort 3 donors who had two consecutive negative PCRs. It also applied to those with clearance or with symptom resolution. V trimming: 1 base; J trimming: 0 bases; junction bases outside the gene matches: 3. The V gene's germline CDR1 is SGHVS and CDR2 FNYEAQ. The CDR3 has 15 residues. Authors' methods: Reference gene primer amplification in the assay estimated nucleated cell counts. Method: immunoSEQ multiplex PCR; TCRdb's copy keeps in-frame clones and lacks some. That table gives V, J and clone size, and the DNA gave D and trimming. The data contain over 150,000 clones, 85% of them seen just once; the ten biggest clones take up 6% to 6.5%. These data come from a study of blood T cell repertoires in COVID-19. Across the whole study: PBMCs, B-cell-depleted T cells, or T cells were the source of the cDNA or gDNA that made up the material.

The TCR was taken from a man aged 40-49 years who had recovered from COVID-19. The chain employs TRBV7-6 and TRBJ2-7; 7 bases agree with TRBD2. Sequenced: PBMCs or T cells enriched from blood (not recorded which). This CDR3 is CASSLGAGSSYEQYF. In nucleotides, the CDR3 is TGTGCCAGCAGCTTAGGAGCGGGAAGCTCCTACGAGCAGTACTTC.